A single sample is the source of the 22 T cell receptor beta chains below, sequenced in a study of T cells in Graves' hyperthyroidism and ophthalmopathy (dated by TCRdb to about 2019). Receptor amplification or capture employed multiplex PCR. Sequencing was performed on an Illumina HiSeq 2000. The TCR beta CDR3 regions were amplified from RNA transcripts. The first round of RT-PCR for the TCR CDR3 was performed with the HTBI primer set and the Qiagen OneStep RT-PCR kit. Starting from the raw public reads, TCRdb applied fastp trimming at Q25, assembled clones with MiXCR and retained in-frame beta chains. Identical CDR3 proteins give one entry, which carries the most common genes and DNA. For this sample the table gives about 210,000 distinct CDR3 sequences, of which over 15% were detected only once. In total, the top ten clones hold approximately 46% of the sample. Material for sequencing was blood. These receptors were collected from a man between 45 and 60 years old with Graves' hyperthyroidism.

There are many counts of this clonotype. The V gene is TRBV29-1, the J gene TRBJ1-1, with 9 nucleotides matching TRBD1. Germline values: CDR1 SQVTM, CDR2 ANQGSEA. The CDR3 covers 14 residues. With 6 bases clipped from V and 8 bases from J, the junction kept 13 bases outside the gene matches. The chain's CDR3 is CSVVSGQGFGEAFF. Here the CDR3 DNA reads TGCAGCGTGGTATCAGGACAGGGGTTTGGCGAAGCTTTCTTT.

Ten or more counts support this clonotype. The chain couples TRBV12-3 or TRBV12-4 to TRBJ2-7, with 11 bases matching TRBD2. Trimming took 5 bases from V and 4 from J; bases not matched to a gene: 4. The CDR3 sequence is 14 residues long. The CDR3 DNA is TGTGCCAGCAGTGAACTAGCGGGAGTTTACGAGCAGTACTTC. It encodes CASSELAGVYEQYF.

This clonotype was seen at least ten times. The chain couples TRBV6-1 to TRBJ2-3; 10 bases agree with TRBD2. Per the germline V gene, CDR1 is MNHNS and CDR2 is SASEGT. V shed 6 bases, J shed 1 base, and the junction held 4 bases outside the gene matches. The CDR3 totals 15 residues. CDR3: CASRGGLAGTDTQYF. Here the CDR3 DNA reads TGTGCCAGCAGGGGAGGACTAGCGGGCACAGATACGCAGTATTTT.

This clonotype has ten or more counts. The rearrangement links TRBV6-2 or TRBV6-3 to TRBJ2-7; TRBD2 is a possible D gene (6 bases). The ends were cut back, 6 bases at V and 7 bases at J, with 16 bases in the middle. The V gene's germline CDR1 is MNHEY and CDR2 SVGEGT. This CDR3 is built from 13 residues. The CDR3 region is CASRTTRTKEQYF. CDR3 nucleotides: TGTGCCAGCAGAACGACTAGGACTAAGGAGCAGTACTTC.

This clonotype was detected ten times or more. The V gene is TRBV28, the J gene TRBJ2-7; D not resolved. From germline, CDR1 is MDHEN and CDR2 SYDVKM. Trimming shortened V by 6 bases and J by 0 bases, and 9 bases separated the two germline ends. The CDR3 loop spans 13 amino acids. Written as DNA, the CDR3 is TGTGCCAGCAGATCCCTGGACTCCTACGAGCAGTACTTC. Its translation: CASRSLDSYEQYF.

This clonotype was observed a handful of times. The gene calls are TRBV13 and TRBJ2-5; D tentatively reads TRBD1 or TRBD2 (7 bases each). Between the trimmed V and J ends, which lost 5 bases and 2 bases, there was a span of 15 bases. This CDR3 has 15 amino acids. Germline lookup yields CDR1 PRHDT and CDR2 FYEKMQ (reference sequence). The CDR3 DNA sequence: TGTGCCAGCAGCCGGTCCAGGGGGGGACAAGAGACCCAGTACTTC. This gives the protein CASSRSRGGQETQYF.

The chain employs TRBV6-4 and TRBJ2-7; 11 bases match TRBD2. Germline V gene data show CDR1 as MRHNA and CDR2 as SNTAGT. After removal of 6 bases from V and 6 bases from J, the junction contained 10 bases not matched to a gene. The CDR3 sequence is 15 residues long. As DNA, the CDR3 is TGTGCCAGCAGCGGACAGACTAGCGGGACTGGCGAGCAGTACTTC. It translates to CASSGQTSGTGEQYF.

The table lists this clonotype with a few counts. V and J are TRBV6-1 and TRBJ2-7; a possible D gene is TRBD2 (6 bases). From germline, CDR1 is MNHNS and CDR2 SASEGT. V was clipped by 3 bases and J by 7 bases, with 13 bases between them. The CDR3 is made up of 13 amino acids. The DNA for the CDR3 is TGTGCCAGCAGTGACAGGGACGCGGGGGAGCAGTACTTC. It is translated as CASSDRDAGEQYF.

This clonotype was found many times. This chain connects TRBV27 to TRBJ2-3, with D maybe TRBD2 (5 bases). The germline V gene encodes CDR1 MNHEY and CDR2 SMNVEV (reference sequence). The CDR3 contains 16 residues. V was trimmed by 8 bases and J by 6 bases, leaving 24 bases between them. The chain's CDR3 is CASRPPWGALVDTQYF. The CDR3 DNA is TGTGCCAGCCGACCTCCTTGGGGAGCCCTTGTTGATACGCAGTATTTT.

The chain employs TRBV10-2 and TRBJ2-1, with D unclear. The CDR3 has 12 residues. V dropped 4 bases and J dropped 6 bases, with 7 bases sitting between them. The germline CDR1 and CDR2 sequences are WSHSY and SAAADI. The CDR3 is CASSVSVNEQFF. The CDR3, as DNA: TGCGCCAGCAGTGTCTCGGTCAATGAGCAGTTCTTC.

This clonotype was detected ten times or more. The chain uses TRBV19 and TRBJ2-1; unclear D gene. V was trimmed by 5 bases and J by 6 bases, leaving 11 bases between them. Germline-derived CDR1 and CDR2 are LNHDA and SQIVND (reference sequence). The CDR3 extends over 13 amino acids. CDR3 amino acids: CASSGSEVNEQFF. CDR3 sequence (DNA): TGTGCCAGTAGTGGTTCCGAAGTCAATGAGCAGTTCTTC.

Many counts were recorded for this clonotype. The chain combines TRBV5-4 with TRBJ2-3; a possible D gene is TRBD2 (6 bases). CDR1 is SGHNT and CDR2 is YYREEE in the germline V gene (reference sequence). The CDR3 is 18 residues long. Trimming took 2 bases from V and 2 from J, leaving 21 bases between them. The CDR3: CASSFPAGTASDTDTQYF. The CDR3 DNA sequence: TGTGCCAGCAGCTTTCCCGCGGGAACGGCTAGTGACACAGATACGCAGTATTTT.

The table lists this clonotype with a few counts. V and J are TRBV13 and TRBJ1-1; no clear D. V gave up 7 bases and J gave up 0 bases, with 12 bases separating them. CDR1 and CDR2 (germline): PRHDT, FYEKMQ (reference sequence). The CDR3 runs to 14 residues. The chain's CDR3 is CASTTLTMNTEAFF. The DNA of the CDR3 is TGTGCCAGCACCACCTTAACCATGAACACTGAAGCTTTCTTT.

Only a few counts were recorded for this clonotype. CDR3 protein: CSARGLAGGLGANTGELFF. In DNA form, the CDR3 reads TGCAGTGCTAGAGGACTAGCGGGAGGGCTCGGGGCGAACACCGGGGAGCTGTTTTTT. The J gene is TRBJ2-2, the V gene TRBV20-1; the match to TRBD2 covers 14 bases. The length of the CDR3 is 19 residues. V dropped 1 base and J dropped 0; count of bases not matched to a gene: 7. Germline V lookup: CDR1 DFQATT, CDR2 SNEGSKA (reference sequence).

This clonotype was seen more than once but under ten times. For the CDR3, the DNA is TGTGCCAGCAAAATTGAGGGGCAGGGCCCCTACGAGCAGTACTTC. The encoded protein is CASKIEGQGPYEQYF. The chain recombines TRBV2 with TRBJ2-7; perhaps D is TRBD1 or TRBD2 (5 bases each). The CDR3 is 15 amino acids. CDR1 SNHLY and CDR2 FYNNEI come from the germline V gene. V lost 7 bases, J lost 2 bases, and 18 bases lay in between.

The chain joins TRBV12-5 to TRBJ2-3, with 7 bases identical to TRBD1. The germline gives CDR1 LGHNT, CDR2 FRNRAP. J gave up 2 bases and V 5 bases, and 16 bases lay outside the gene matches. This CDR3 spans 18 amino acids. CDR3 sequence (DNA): TGTGCTAGTGGTCTGGACAGGCCCTTGAAGTGGTACACAGATACGCAGTATTTT. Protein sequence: CASGLDRPLKWYTDTQYF.

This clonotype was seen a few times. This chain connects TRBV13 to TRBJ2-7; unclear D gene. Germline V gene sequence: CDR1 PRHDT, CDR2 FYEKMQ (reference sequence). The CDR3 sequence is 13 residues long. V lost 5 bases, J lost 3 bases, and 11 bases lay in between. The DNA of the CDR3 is TGTGCCAGCAGCCACCCGCAGGTCTACGAGCAGTACTTC. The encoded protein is CASSHPQVYEQYF.

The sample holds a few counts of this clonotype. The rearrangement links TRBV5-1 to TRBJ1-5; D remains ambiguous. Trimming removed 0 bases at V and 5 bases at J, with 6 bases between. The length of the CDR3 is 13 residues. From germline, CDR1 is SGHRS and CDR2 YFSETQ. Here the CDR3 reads CASSLEADQPQHF. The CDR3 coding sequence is TGCGCCAGCAGCTTGGAGGCCGATCAGCCCCAGCATTTT.

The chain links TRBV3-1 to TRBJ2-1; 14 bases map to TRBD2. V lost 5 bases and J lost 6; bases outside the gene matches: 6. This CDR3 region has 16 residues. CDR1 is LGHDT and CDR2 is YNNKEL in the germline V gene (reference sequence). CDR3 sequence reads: CASSLGLAGDVNEQFF. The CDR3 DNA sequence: TGTGCCAGCAGCTTGGGACTAGCGGGAGATGTCAATGAGCAGTTCTTC.

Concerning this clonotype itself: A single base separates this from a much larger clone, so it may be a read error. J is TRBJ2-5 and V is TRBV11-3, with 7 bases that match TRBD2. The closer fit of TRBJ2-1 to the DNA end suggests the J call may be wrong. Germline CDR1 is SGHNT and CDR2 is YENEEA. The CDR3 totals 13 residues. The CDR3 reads CASSLGGRETQFF. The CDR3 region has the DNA TGTGCCAGCAGCTTAGGAGGGCGGGAGACCCAGTTCTTC.

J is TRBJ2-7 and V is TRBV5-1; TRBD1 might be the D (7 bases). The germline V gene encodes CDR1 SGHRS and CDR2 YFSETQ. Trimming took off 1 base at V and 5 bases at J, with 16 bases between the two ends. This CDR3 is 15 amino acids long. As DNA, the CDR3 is TGCGCCAGCAGCTTGACTTGGCAGGGGGGCCACGAGCAGTACTTC. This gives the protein CASSLTWQGGHEQYF.

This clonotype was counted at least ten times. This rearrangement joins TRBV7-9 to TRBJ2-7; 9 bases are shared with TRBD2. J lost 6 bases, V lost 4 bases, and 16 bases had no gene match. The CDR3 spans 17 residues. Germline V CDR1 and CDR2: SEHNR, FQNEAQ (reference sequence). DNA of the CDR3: TGTGCCAGCAGCTCCCCAGTGTTTTTAGCGGGAGCAGGCGAGCAGTACTTC. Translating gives CASSSPVFLAGAGEQYF. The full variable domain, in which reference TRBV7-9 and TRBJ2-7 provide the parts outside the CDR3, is DTGVSQNPRHKITKRGQNVTFRCDPISEHNRLYWYRQTLGQGPEFLTYFQNEAQLEKSRLLSDRFSAERPKGSFSTLEIQRTEQGDSAMYLCASSSPVFLAGAGEQYFGPGTRLTVT.